The clone carrying this T cell receptor (beta chain) was seen a single time. Cohort assignment relied on participant-reported clinical history. Assay used: immunoSEQ multiplex PCR; TCRdb lists only in-frame clones, some missing. This sample yields about 160,000 clones, of which 82% are seen a single time; 15% to 20% belongs to the top ten. The CDR3 runs 16 residues. This sample stems from a study of blood T cell repertoires in COVID-19. The wider study: Sources were T cells, B-cell-depleted T cells, or PBMCs; the material itself was cDNA or gDNA.

The genes are TRBV21-1 and TRBJ1-5. TRBV21-1 is listed as a pseudogene. Sequenced material: PBMCs or T cells enriched from blood (not recorded which). The source of this sequence is a man between 60 and 70 years old who had recovered from COVID-19. The CDR3 region is CASNKVEGWSNQPQHF. Written as DNA, the CDR3 is TGTGCCAGCAACAAAGTTGAGGGTTGGAGCAATCAGCCCCAGCATTTT.